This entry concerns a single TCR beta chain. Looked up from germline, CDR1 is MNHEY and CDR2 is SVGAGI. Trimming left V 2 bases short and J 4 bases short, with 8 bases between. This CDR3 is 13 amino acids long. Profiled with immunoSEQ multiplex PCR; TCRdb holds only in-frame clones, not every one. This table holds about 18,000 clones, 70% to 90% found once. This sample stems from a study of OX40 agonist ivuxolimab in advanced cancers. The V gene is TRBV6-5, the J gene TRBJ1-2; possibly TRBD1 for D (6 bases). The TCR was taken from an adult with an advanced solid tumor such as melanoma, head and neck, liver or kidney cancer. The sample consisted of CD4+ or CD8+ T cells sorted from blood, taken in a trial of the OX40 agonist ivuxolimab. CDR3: CASSYGGAYGYTF. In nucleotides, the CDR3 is TGTGCCAGCAGTTACGGGGGGGCCTATGGCTACACCTTC.